This T cell receptor (beta chain) originates from a study of T cells in Graves' hyperthyroidism and ophthalmopathy (dated 2019 in TCRdb). Study-level background: Peripheral blood samples were taken at initial diagnosis, before any treatment was given. The 75 to 100 discovery patients were randomly split 7:3 into training and test sets. After blood sampling, hyperthyroidism patients were treated with methimazole at a starting dose of 30 mg daily, and ophthalmopathy patients were treated with high-dose intravenous methylprednisolone. In addition, the study compared T-cell repertoires in thyroid tissue and in blood from several Graves' hyperthyroidism patients. TCR Vbeta CDR3 sequencing of 135 peripheral blood samples (over 40 ophthalmopathy, about 74 hyperthyroidism and roughly 17 progressor patients) is reported in the paper. Prospective prediction of ophthalmopathy was tested in an independent validation cohort of approximately 19 hyperthyroidism patients and 15 to 17 patients who later progressed to ophthalmopathy. To identify distinguishing TCR V-J signatures, a discovery cohort of 95 to 100 patients was used, comprising 40 to 45 with Graves' ophthalmopathy and around 60 with stable Graves' hyperthyroidism.

On the study overall, not on this receptor specifically: In validation, progression to ophthalmopathy was predicted by the model with 55% to 71% sensitivity and 72% to 85% specificity, a median of roughly 6 months before onset. Most expanded thyroid clonotypes (frequency above 0.001) were also detected in blood, suggesting blood repertoires may reflect thyroid immune responses. Sample size was not statistically predetermined, and blinding of investigators to group allocation was not performed. In cross-validation, a model built on a 13 V-J signature told ophthalmopathy apart from stable hyperthyroidism with 85% to 90% sensitivity and around 84% specificity, and in testing the same model reached 80%/75%.

A remark on this clonotype: Its antigen remains undetermined. Nothing much larger sits one base from this clone, and base qualities are not available.

TCR beta CDR3 regions were amplified from RNA transcripts. The TCR CDR3 was subjected to a first round of RT-PCR using the HTBI primer set and the Qiagen OneStep RT-PCR kit. Libraries were constructed in a second round of multiplex PCR, after which size selection and purification were carried out. Sequencing of the libraries was done on an Illumina HiSeq2000 using paired-end 100 bp reads. As for the authors' bioinformatics: SOAPnuke was used to process the raw data, removing reads that contained adapters or uncalled bases, had a mean Phred below 15, or lacked an exact match to the constant primer or identifier. COPE v1.2.5 was used to merge the high-quality paired reads, and each unique nucleotide sequence was defined as a clonotype. MiTCR v1.1 was used to align clonotypes to the IMGT TRBV, TRBD and TRBJ reference segments. The analysis was restricted to V-J combinations with a frequency above 0.0001, which together covered 99.2% of the repertoires. A TCS score was defined as the ratio of F50 (clonal expansion) to E x V (chaos), with BLOSUM62-based TCRdist applied between CDR3 peptides within each V-J. Welch's t-statistics and random forest reduced roughly 530 V-J features to under 15, which were used in a naive Bayes classifier (R e1071). TCRdb reran the public reads through fastp at Q25 and MiXCR, keeping productive beta chains. Identical CDR3 proteins give one entry, which carries the most common genes and DNA. The V and J calls and clone size come from TCRdb's table, not from the authors' own analysis. Here the sample has approximately 740,000 distinct CDR3 sequences; 14% occur a single time. The ten top clones hold 10% to 13% of the sample.

Stable Graves' hyperthyroidism was defined as no progression to ophthalmopathy during 18 months of follow-up. Hyperthyroidism patients were newly diagnosed, with disease duration under 2 months, and aged 18 to 65 years. Exclusion was applied to patients with uncontrolled infections, other autoimmune diseases, pregnancy or lactation. Diagnoses were established on the basis of clinical symptoms, serum thyroxine and TRAb, thyroid ultrasound, and orbital computed tomography. Ficoll-Paque density gradient centrifugation was used to isolate PBMCs from about 9 ml of fresh peripheral blood. Total RNA was extracted with Trizol reagent, and quality was checked on an Agilent 2100 Bioanalyzer. The sample taken for sequencing was blood. The sequence derives from a woman aged 18-29 years with Graves' hyperthyroidism.

The CDR3 in this case is CASSQDRTGPGNTIYF. The nucleotides read TGTGCCAGCAGCCAAGATAGAACAGGGCCCGGAAACACCATATATTTT. This chain is built from TRBV4-2 and TRBJ1-3; tentative D gene TRBD1, with 6 bases matching. Reading from cysteine to phenylalanine, the CDR3 counts 16 amino acids. The CDR3 DNA has 48 bases and is translated from base 1. V and J lose 0 bases and 4 bases, and a span of 13 bases separates them. From the germline V gene, CDR1 is LGHNA and CDR2 is YNFKEQ.